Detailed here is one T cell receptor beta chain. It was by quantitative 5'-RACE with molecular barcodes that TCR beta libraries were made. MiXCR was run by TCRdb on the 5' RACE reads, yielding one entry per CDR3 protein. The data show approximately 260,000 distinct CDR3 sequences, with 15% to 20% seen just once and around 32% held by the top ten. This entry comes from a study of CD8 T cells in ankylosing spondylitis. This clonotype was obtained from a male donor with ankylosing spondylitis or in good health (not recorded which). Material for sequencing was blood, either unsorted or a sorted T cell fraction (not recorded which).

The CDR3: CASSLDRAISYNEQFF. The DNA for the CDR3 is TGTGCCAGCAGCTTAGACAGGGCGATCTCCTACAATGAGCAGTTCTTC. This chain links TRBV7-6 with TRBJ2-1, with a weak D call TRBD1 (6 bases). CDR1 is SGHVS and CDR2 is FNYEAQ in the germline V gene. The germline V and J ends were trimmed by 1 base and 0 bases, with 10 bases remaining between them. The CDR3 has 16 amino acids.